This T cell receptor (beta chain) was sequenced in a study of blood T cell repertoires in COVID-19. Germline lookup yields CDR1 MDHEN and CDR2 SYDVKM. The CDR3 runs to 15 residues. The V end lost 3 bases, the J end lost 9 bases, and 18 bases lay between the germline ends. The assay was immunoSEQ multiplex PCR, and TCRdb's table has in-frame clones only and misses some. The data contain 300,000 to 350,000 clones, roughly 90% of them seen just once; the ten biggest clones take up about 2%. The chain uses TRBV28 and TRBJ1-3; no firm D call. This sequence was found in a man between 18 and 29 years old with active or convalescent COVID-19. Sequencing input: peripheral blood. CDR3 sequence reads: CASSLKWEGIATIYF. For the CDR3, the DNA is TGTGCCAGCAGTTTGAAGTGGGAGGGTATCGCCACCATATATTTT.